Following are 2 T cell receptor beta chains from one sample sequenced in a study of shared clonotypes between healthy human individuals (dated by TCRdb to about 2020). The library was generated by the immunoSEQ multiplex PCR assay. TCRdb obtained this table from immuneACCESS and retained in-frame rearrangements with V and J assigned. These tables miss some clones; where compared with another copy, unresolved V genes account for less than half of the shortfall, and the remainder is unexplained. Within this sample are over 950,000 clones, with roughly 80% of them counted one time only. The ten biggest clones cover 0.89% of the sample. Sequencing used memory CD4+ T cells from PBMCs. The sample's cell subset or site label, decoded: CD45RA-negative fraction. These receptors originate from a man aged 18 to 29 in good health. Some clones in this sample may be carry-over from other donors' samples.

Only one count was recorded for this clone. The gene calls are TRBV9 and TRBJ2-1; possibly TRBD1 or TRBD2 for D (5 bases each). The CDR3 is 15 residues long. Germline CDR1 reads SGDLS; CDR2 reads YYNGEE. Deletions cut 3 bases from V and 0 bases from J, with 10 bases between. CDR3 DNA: TGTGCCAGCAGCGGGGACCACAGCTCCTACAATGAGCAGTTCTTC. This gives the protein CASSGDHSSYNEQFF.

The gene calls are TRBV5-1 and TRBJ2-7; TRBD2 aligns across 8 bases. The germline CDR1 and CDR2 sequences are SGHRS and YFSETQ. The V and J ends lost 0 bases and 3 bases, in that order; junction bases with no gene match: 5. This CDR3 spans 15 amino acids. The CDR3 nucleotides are TGCGCCAGCAGCTTGGCCGGGACTAGTGGCTACGAGCAGTACTTC. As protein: CASSLAGTSGYEQYF.